The 14 T cell receptor beta chains listed next were all sequenced from one sample in a study of response to subunit inactivated influenza vaccine (dated by TCRdb to 2016 to 2019). Receptor amplification or capture employed RT-PCR. Sequencing relied on an Illumina HiSeq 2500. TCRdb reran the public reads through fastp at Q25 and MiXCR, keeping productive beta chains. Every CDR3 protein is listed once, alongside the most common genes and DNA of its rows. The sample table holds more than 500,000 distinct CDR3 sequences, of which roughly 12% were seen once. The biggest ten clones account for approximately 10% of the sample. These sequences were also reported in another study, on T cells expressing NK-cell markers. Drawing on the second study: The TCR beta cDNA libraries were made using 5'RACE template switching, a step that added both a universal primer site and unique molecular identifiers.

The specimen was PBMCs from blood, collected on the day of vaccination. Receptor source: a man aged 50-59 years who received an inactivated influenza vaccine. Donor details come from another sample of the same person, matched by shared clones.

This clonotype occurred many times. This chain connects TRBV7-9 to TRBJ2-1; tentative D call: TRBD2 (5 bases). The germline V gene has CDR1 SEHNR and CDR2 FQNEAQ (reference sequence). Trimming removed 5 bases at V and 2 bases at J, with 19 bases between. The CDR3 totals 17 residues. In DNA form, the CDR3 reads TGTGCCAGCAGCCCCATGATTCAACTAGGCGCCTACAATGAGCAGTTCTTC. Protein product: CASSPMIQLGAYNEQFF.

The rearrangement joins TRBV20-1 to TRBJ2-3; 9 nucleotides agree with TRBD2. The CDR3 totals 16 residues. The V gene end was trimmed by 1 base and the J gene end by 0 bases; junction bases not matched to a gene: 5. Germline values: CDR1 DFQATT, CDR2 SNEGSKA (reference sequence). The DNA of the CDR3 is TGCAGTGCTAGAGCCCTTCTAGCGGGGAGCACAGATACGCAGTATTTT. This codes for CSARALLAGSTDTQYF.

The chain joins TRBV6-1 to TRBJ1-5; TRBD1 might be the D (5 bases). V lost 10 bases, J lost 3 bases, and 16 bases lay in between. This CDR3 region has 14 residues. Germline loops: CDR1 MNHNS, CDR2 SASEGT. CDR3 bases: TGTGCCACTCGGGAGGGGATGTTCAATCAGCCCCAGCATTTT. This translates into CATREGMFNQPQHF.

This clonotype was counted between two and nine times. This chain links TRBV7-9 with TRBJ2-7; D call uncertain. In germline, CDR1 is SEHNR, CDR2 FQNEAQ (reference sequence). This CDR3 comprises 13 residues. V gave up 4 bases and J gave up 2 bases, with 9 bases separating them. In nucleotides, the CDR3 is TGTGCCAGCAGCTCGGACGGTCCCTACGAGCAGTACTTC. Translating it yields CASSSDGPYEQYF.

This clonotype was picked up a small number of times. J is TRBJ2-7 and V is TRBV20-1; 7 bases match TRBD1. Trimming at V came to 5 bases and at J to 3 bases, leaving 7 bases not matched to a gene. Germline CDR1 DFQATT, CDR2 SNEGSKA (reference sequence). CDR3 size: 13 residues. The CDR3 DNA is TGCAGTGCTTATAAGACAGGGATCTACGAGCAGTACTTC. Translation gives CSAYKTGIYEQYF.

The chain joins TRBV6-5 to TRBJ2-5; the D gene is possibly TRBD1 (5 bases). The CDR3 is made up of 14 amino acids. The V end lost 0 bases, the J end lost 2 bases, and 7 bases lay between the germline ends. Germline lookup yields CDR1 MNHEY and CDR2 SVGAGI. The CDR3 protein is CASSYSGLQETQYF. The CDR3 DNA reads as TGTGCCAGCAGTTACTCGGGGCTTCAAGAGACCCAGTACTTC.

The genes are TRBV7-9 and TRBJ1-5; D is uncertain. V was clipped by 1 base and J by 7 bases, with 11 bases between them. Germline CDR1 reads SEHNR; CDR2 reads FQNEAQ (reference sequence). The CDR3 contains 14 residues. CDR3 residues: CASSLGGLGQPQHF. In DNA form, the CDR3 reads TGTGCCAGCAGCTTAGGCGGACTTGGGCAGCCCCAGCATTTT.

This clonotype occurred many times. The chain has TRBV12-3 or TRBV12-4 and TRBJ2-2, with D possibly being TRBD1 or TRBD2 (5 bases each). Trimming cost V 4 bases and J 6 bases, with 12 bases left between them. The CDR3 runs to 14 residues. The CDR3 loop reads CASSSQGEAGELFF. Written as DNA, the CDR3 is TGTGCCAGCAGTTCCCAGGGAGAGGCCGGGGAGCTGTTTTTT.

This clonotype was recorded a few times. The chain employs TRBV7-2 and TRBJ2-7, with D hard to call. The CDR3 is 14 amino acids. CDR1 is SGHTA, CDR2 FQGNSA, per germline. Trimming removed 4 bases from V and 3 bases from J, with 13 bases in between. This CDR3 is CASSSSAAIYEQYF. CDR3 DNA: TGTGCCAGCAGCTCCTCGGCAGCCATCTACGAGCAGTACTTC.

The chain links TRBV27 to TRBJ1-6; D perhaps matches TRBD1 (6 bases). V dropped 5 bases and J dropped 7 bases, with 12 bases sitting between them. Germline V gives CDR1 MNHEY, CDR2 SMNVEV (reference sequence). The CDR3 totals 14 residues. The CDR3 spells CASSIGTRNSPLHF. Written as DNA, the CDR3 is TGTGCCAGCAGTATCGGGACAAGGAATTCACCCCTCCACTTT.

This sequence joins TRBV7-9 and TRBJ1-1, with D tentatively TRBD1 (5 bases). This CDR3 is 14 amino acids long. Germline CDR1 reads SEHNR; CDR2 reads FQNEAQ (reference sequence). With 6 bases removed from V and 10 bases from J, the gap between germline ends came to 21 bases. The CDR3 nucleotides read TGTGCCAGCAGAAACGCGGCGGGGGGAGGAAGAGCTTTCTTT. The encoded protein is CASRNAAGGGRAFF.

This clonotype was detected only a few times. The chain has TRBV7-9 and TRBJ1-2, with TRBD1 identical over 9 bases. Germline CDR1 and CDR2: SEHNR and FQNEAQ (reference sequence). J lost 5 bases, V lost 10 bases, and 8 bases had no gene match. This CDR3 spans 13 amino acids. The DNA for the CDR3 is TGTGCCACCTTCCTGGGACAGGGTTATGGCTACACCTTC. This translates into CATFLGQGYGYTF.

The chain is built from TRBV4-2 and TRBJ1-2; 7 bases agree with TRBD1. The V gene's germline CDR1 is LGHNA and CDR2 YNFKEQ. This CDR3 is 15 amino acids long. Losses at the gene ends were 4 bases for V and 2 bases for J; bases not matched to a gene: 7. CDR3 residues: CASSPSKGGNYGYTF. The CDR3 DNA reads as TGTGCCAGCAGCCCCTCCAAAGGGGGCAACTATGGCTACACCTTC.

This clonotype was counted a few times. The rearrangement uses TRBV29-1 and TRBJ2-1, with D perhaps being TRBD1 or TRBD2 (5 bases each). The CDR3 is 10 amino acids. Trimming took off 6 bases at V and 10 bases at J, with 10 bases between the two ends. The germline V gene has CDR1 SQVTM and CDR2 ANQGSEA. The chain's CDR3 is CSVGVREQFF. CDR3 DNA: TGCAGCGTGGGGGTGCGGGAGCAGTTCTTC.